This T cell receptor beta chain emerged from a study of T cells after yellow fever vaccination. General study findings and limits: Reappearance after the booster was seen for most primary-vaccination clones, at 95% to 96% CD4 and more than 80% CD8.

About this clonotype: Antigen specificity is unknown.

This CDR3 is built from 15 residues. CDR1 and CDR2 (germline): SEHNR, FQNEAQ (reference sequence). Trimming removed 3 bases at V and 0 bases at J, with 12 bases between. From the 5' RACE reads, TCRdb called clonotypes with MiXCR, one entry per CDR3 protein. The sample includes around 550,000 distinct CDR3 sequences, 15% to 20% of them seen just once. The genes are TRBV7-9 and TRBJ2-7; TRBD1 is a possible D gene (6 bases). This sequence originates from a man aged 25 to 45 who received the YFV17D yellow fever vaccine. Material: PBMCs, obtained 15 days after the yellow fever booster vaccination. The CDR3 spells CASSFRQDISYEQYF. CDR3 in DNA: TGTGCCAGCAGCTTTCGACAGGATATCTCCTACGAGCAGTACTTC.